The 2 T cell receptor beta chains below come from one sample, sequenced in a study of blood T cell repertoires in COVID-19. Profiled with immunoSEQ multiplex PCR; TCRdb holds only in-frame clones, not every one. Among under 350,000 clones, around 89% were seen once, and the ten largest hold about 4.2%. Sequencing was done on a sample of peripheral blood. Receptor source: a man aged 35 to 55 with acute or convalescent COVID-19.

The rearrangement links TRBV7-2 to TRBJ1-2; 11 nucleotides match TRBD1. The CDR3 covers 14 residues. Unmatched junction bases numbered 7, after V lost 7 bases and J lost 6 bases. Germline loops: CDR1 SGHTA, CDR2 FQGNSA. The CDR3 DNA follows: TGTGCCAGCACAGGACAGGGGGCATGGAATGGCTACACCTTC. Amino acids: CASTGQGAWNGYTF.

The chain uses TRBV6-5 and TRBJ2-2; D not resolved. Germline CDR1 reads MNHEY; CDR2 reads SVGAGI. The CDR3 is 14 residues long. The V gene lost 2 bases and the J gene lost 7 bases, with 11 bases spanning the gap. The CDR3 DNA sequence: TGTGCCAGCAGTTACGGGCCCAGGAACGGGGAGCTGTTTTTT. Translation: CASSYGPRNGELFF.